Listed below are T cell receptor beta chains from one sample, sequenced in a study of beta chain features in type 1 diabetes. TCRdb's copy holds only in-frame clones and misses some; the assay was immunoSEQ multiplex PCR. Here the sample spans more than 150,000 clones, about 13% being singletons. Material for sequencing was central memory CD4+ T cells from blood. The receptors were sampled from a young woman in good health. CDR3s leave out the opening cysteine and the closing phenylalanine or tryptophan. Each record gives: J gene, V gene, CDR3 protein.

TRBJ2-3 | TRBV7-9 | ASSQLAGGLIDTQY
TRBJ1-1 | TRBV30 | AWSLTGNTEAF
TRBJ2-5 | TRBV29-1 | SEVAAQETQY
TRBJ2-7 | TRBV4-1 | ASRAVGGRNYEQY
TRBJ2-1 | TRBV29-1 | SSDGLADNEQF
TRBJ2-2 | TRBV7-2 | ASSPRAGGNTGELF
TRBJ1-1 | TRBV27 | ASSPTGTGVGVGAF
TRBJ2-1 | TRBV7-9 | ASSPRGQRLINEQF
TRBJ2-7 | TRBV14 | ASSQASGSTYEQY
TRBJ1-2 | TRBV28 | ASRFTGAGYT
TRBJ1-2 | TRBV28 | ASTLKGQGALGYT
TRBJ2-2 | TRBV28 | ASSSYSGSTGELF
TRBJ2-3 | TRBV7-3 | ASSLTASGSGSTDTQY
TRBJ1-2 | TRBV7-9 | ASSSAPQGSYGYT
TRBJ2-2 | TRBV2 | ARTLAGDTGELF
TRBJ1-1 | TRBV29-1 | SSVAYRGYTEAF
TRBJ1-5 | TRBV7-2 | ASSTFLQEQPQH
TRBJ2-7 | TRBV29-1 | SVVRTGTYEQY
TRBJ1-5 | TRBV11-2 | ASSQDGAGGQPQH
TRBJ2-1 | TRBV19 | ASSSKRDSLGNEQF
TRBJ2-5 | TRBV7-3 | ASSLSVGETQY
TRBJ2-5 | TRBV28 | ASSLRGETQY
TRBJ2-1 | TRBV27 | ASKENQGNNEQF
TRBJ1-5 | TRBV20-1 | SARAQGIQH
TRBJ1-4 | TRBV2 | ASSTDRDNEKLF
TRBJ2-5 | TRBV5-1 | ASQTVRGGGETQY
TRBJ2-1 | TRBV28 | ASSLSTSGKRYEQF
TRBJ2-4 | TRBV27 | ASSLSGADRAKNIQY
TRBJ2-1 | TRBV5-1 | ASTLGGSGDYNEQF
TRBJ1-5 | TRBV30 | AWSLGRNQPQH
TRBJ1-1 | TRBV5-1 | ASSLMEDTEAF
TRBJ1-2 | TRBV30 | AWRDRGPYYGYT
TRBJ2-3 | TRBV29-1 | SVAERLRDTQY
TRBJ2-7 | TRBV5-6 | ASSKGTASEQY
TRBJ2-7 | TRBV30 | ACGDRRYEQY
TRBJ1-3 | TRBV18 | ASSPDRNTIY
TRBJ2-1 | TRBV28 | ASSLFTSGRYGEQF